The 8 T cell receptor beta chains listed next were all sequenced from one sample in a study of T cell changes during pregnancy in multiple sclerosis. Repertoires were generated with immunoSEQ multiplex PCR, while TCRdb's copy carries only in-frame clones and drops some. The sample records about 40,000 clones, 92% being singletons. This material consisted of CD8+ T cells from peripheral blood mononuclear cells, taken in the first trimester of pregnancy. The receptors were sampled from a female donor with multiple sclerosis, enrolled in a pregnancy study.

The chain recombines TRBV13 with TRBJ2-1; TRBD2 agrees at 9 bases. The germline V gene encodes CDR1 PRHDT and CDR2 FYEKMQ (reference sequence). After removal of 5 bases from V and 2 bases from J, the junction contained 7 bases not matched to a gene. The CDR3 sequence is 16 residues long. The CDR3 DNA sequence: TGTGCCAGCAGCGCCGGGGCGGGGGGGCCCTACAATGAGCAGTTCTTC. Translated: CASSAGAGGPYNEQFF.

The chain carries TRBV7-9 and TRBJ1-1; TRBD1 might be the D (5 bases). Trimming stripped 5 bases from V and 8 bases from J, with 15 bases between. This CDR3 is 13 amino acids long. CDR1 is SEHNR, CDR2 FQNEAQ, per germline (reference sequence). The CDR3 here is CASSPTEGLEAFF. The CDR3 DNA follows: TGTGCCAGCAGCCCAACAGAGGGACTAGAAGCTTTCTTT.

V is TRBV6-5 and J is TRBJ2-5, with 8 bases lining up with TRBD1. This CDR3 has 13 amino acids. The junction had 5 bases not matched to a gene; V was cut back by 6 bases and J by 5 bases. Germline V lookup: CDR1 MNHEY, CDR2 SVGAGI. CDR3 coding DNA: TGTGCCAGCAGGTCAGGGGGCGAGGAGACCCAGTACTTC. Its protein product is CASRSGGEETQYF.

The gene calls are TRBV6-5 and TRBJ1-4, with D unresolved. CDR3 length: 14 residues. CDR1 is MNHEY, CDR2 SVGAGI, per germline. V was cut by 2 bases and J by 6 bases, with 10 bases left in between. The CDR3, as DNA: TGTGCCAGCAGTTACGGCCCGGAGGATGAAAAACTGTTTTTT. The encoded protein is CASSYGPEDEKLFF.

This clone has just one count. The chain recombines TRBV6-5 with TRBJ1-1; D perhaps matches TRBD1 (6 bases). Trimming took off 5 bases at V and 5 bases at J, with 9 bases between the two ends. This CDR3 region has 12 residues. Germline V gene sequence: CDR1 MNHEY, CDR2 SVGAGI. CDR3: CASSEGQTEAFF. The CDR3 DNA reads as TGTGCCAGCAGTGAGGGACAAACTGAAGCTTTCTTT.

The chain uses TRBV16 and TRBJ1-4; TRBD1 might be the D (6 bases). This CDR3 region has 14 residues. V lost 4 bases, J lost 6 bases, and 12 bases lay in between. The germline gives CDR1 KGHSY, CDR2 FQNENV. This CDR3 is CASSPGGGDEKLFF. The CDR3 DNA reads as TGTGCCAGCAGCCCTGGAGGGGGGGATGAAAAACTGTTTTTT.

The rearrangement links TRBV5-5 to TRBJ2-1; 8 positions match TRBD2. V lost 3 bases and J lost 8; bases outside the gene matches: 10. Germline V gene data show CDR1 as SGHKS and CDR2 as YYEKEE (reference sequence). The CDR3 loop spans 15 amino acids. CDR3 in DNA: TGTGCCAGCAGCTCGTCGGAGCGGGGGATGTATGAGCAGTTCTTC. Translated: CASSSSERGMYEQFF.

The chain is built from TRBV7-8 and TRBJ2-1; 16 bases align to TRBD2. After removal of 4 bases from V and 0 bases from J, the junction contained 3 bases not matched to a gene. This CDR3 is built from 18 residues. Germline-derived CDR1 and CDR2 are SGHVS and FQNEAQ. The CDR3 nucleotides read TGTGCCAGCAGCTCGGGACTAGCGGGGGGGAGCTCCTACAATGAGCAGTTCTTC. Protein product: CASSSGLAGGSSYNEQFF.